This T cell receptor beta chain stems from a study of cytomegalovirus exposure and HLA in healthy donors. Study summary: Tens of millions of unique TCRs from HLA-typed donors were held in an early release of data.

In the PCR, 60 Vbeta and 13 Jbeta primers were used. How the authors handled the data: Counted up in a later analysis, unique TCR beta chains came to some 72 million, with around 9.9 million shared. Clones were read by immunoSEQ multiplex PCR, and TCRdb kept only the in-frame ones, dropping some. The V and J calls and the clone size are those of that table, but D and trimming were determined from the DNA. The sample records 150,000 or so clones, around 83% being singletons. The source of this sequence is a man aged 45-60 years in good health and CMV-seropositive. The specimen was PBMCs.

This chain's CDR3 is CASSATGSGQDDQPQHF. The CDR3 nucleotides read TGTGCCAGCAGCGCTACAGGGTCTGGGCAGGACGATCAGCCCCAGCATTTT. The V call is TRBV2, the J call TRBJ1-5; D perhaps matches TRBD1 (6 bases). The CDR3 runs to 17 residues. Trimming shortened V by 6 bases and J by 5 bases, and 23 bases separated the two germline ends. The V gene's germline CDR1 is SNHLY and CDR2 FYNNEI.